These 21 T cell receptor beta chains came from one sample sequenced in a study of vaccination and CD4 T cells after COVID-19 (dated 2022 in TCRdb). These receptors' antigens are unknown. Libraries were built with PCR. Sequenced using an Illumina iSeq 100. DNA from cultured CD4+ T cells was subjected to TCR sequencing with the Oncomine TCR Beta short-read assay at the Johns Hopkins FTIC core. TCRdb trimmed public reads at Q25 via fastp, called clones via MiXCR and kept in-frame beta chains. Records with the same CDR3 protein are collapsed into one entry carrying the most frequent genes and DNA. The sample includes about 14,000 distinct CDR3 sequences, with around 50% observed a single time. In total, the top ten clones hold about 10% of the sample. This specimen's treatment or condition label, interpreted: roughly ten-day PBMC culture with coronavirus spike peptide pools or control peptides (ViraFEST assay).

Material: CD4+ T cells from blood, cultured in vitro, obtained before SARS-CoV-2 vaccination. These receptors originate from a human donor who had recovered from COVID-19.

The chain is built from TRBV10-2 and TRBJ2-5; D is ambiguous. This CDR3 is built from 11 residues. Germline values: CDR1 WSHSY, CDR2 SAAADI. Trimming took 2 bases from V and 2 from J, leaving 0 bases between them. The CDR3 loop reads CASSEQETQYF. CDR3 bases: TGCGCCAGCAGTGAGCAAGAGACCCAGTACTTC.

The genes are TRBV19 and TRBJ1-1; 8 nucleotides align to TRBD1. Losses at the gene ends were 4 bases for V and 4 bases for J; bases not matched to a gene: 8. The germline gives CDR1 LNHDA, CDR2 SQIVND (reference sequence). The length of the CDR3 is 15 residues. As DNA, the CDR3 is TGTGCCAGTAGTACAAGTCGAACAGGGGGCACTGAAGCTTTCTTT. It specifies CASSTSRTGGTEAFF.

This clonotype has only a few counts. V is TRBV20-1 and J is TRBJ2-3; 7 positions match TRBD2. Looked up from germline, CDR1 is DFQATT and CDR2 is SNEGSKA (reference sequence). The CDR3 consists of 12 residues. V shed 3 bases and J 6 bases; nucleotides not matched to a gene: 3. The CDR3 sequence is CSASGRWDTQYF. CDR3 coding DNA: TGCAGTGCTAGCGGGAGGTGGGATACGCAGTATTTT.

The V and J genes are TRBV20-1 and TRBJ2-3, with D unresolved. Trimming removed 3 bases from V and 0 bases from J, with 16 bases in between. Germline values: CDR1 DFQATT, CDR2 SNEGSKA (reference sequence). This CDR3 contains 16 residues. The CDR3, as DNA: TGCAGTGCTAGCAAGGTCCCACCCTCTAGCACAGATACGCAGTATTTT. This sequence encodes CSASKVPPSSTDTQYF.

By proportion, this clonotype is medium-sized. The CDR3: CSARRDGTSYTEAFF. In nucleotides, the CDR3 is TGCAGTGCTAGGAGAGACGGTACGAGTTACACTGAAGCTTTCTTT. The chain recombines TRBV20-1 with TRBJ1-1, with no clear D. With 3 bases removed from V and 3 bases from J, the gap between germline ends came to 17 bases. The CDR3 covers 15 residues. Germline V CDR1 and CDR2: DFQATT, SNEGSKA (reference sequence).

The genes are TRBV15 and TRBJ1-2; D might be TRBD1 (6 bases). This CDR3 comprises 15 residues. Trimming pared 0 bases from V and 5 bases from J, leaving 13 bases between. CDR1 LNHNV and CDR2 YYDKDF come from the germline V gene (reference sequence). CDR3 amino acids: CATSRDRGGAYGYTF. The CDR3 DNA reads as TGTGCCACCAGCAGAGATCGTGGGGGCGCATATGGCTACACCTTC.

Turning to this clonotype: Germline is not matched at one junction end, which may reflect a read error. V usage is TRBV7-2 and J usage is TRBJ2-7; 7 nucleotides align to TRBD2. This CDR3 spans 13 amino acids. The germline gives CDR1 SGHTA, CDR2 FQGNSA. The CDR3 DNA sequence: TGTGCCAGCAGCTTGCCCCTGGGGGAGGGACCTGCCTTC. This translates into CASSLPLGEGPAF.

The chain employs TRBV7-2 and TRBJ1-3, with D perhaps TRBD1 (6 bases). Germline V CDR1 and CDR2: SGHTA, FQGNSA. CDR3 size: 14 residues. Trimming pared 5 bases from V and 3 bases from J, leaving 11 bases between. DNA of the CDR3: TGTGCCAGCAGCCAAAGGACAGATGGAAACACCATATATTTT. Translating it yields CASSQRTDGNTIYF.

The chain uses TRBV5-5 and TRBJ1-3, with TRBD1 as a possible D gene (5 bases). Germline CDR1 and CDR2: SGHKS and YYEKEE (reference sequence). V lost 0 bases and J lost 7, with 14 bases in between. The CDR3 consists of 15 residues. CDR3 in amino acids: CASSLAPAGSNTIYF. CDR3 nucleotide sequence: TGTGCCAGCAGCTTGGCTCCGGCAGGGAGTAACACCATATATTTT.

This rearrangement joins TRBV6-1 to TRBJ1-6; D might be TRBD1 (5 bases). This CDR3 spans 12 amino acids. V lost 3 bases to trimming and J lost 10 bases, with 7 bases between them. CDR1 is MNHNS and CDR2 is SASEGT in the germline V gene. The CDR3 is CASSEGESPLHF. CDR3 nucleotides: TGTGCCAGCAGTGAGGGGGAATCACCCCTCCACTTT.

The V and J genes are TRBV30 and TRBJ2-3, with a weak D call TRBD2 (6 bases). V lost 8 bases to trimming and J lost 6 bases, with 12 bases between them. Germline-derived CDR1 and CDR2 are GTSNPN and SVGIG (reference sequence). The CDR3 sequence is 11 residues long. Here the CDR3 DNA reads TGTGCCGGGGAGGTGGGTGATACGCAGTATTTT. This codes for CAGEVGDTQYF.

V usage is TRBV19 and J usage is TRBJ2-1; no definite D call. Germline-derived CDR1 and CDR2 are LNHDA and SQIVND (reference sequence). The CDR3 has 14 amino acids. The V end was cut by 4 bases, the J end by 5 bases, with 12 bases between. CDR3 protein: CASSSGSGHNEQFF. Here the CDR3 DNA reads TGTGCCAGTAGTAGCGGATCGGGCCACAATGAGCAGTTCTTC.

This clonotype was seen a few times. V usage is TRBV28 and J usage is TRBJ1-5; D may be TRBD1 (6 bases). This CDR3 is 15 amino acids long. Germline CDR1 is MDHEN and CDR2 is SYDVKM. The V end was cut by 4 bases, the J end by 6 bases, with 16 bases between. CDR3 region: CASSYQGRRGQPQHF. The CDR3 nucleotides are TGTGCCAGCAGTTACCAGGGGCGAAGGGGTCAGCCCCAGCATTTT.

The chain couples TRBV24-1 to TRBJ2-1; D is perhaps TRBD1 or TRBD2 (5 bases each). The CDR3 is 14 amino acids. The V and J ends lost 9 bases and 0 bases respectively, with 11 bases between them. The V gene's germline CDR1 is KGHDR and CDR2 SFDVKD. In DNA form, the CDR3 reads TGTGCCACCGGGACGGGCAGCTCCTACAATGAGCAGTTCTTC. Translated: CATGTGSSYNEQFF.

This clonotype was recorded only once. Sequence at one end of the junction differs from germline and may be a read error. The chain links TRBV6-1 to TRBJ1-1; TRBD1 agrees at 8 bases. The CDR3 length is 15 residues. The V gene's germline CDR1 is MNHNS and CDR2 SASEGT. CDR3 in DNA: TGTGCCAGCAGGCTGGACAGGGCGACGAACACTGTAGCTTTCTTT. It is translated as CASRLDRATNTVAFF.

The chain has TRBV4-2 and TRBJ2-7; tentatively, D is TRBD1 (5 bases). Deletions cut 2 bases from V and 6 bases from J, with 14 bases between. The germline CDR1 and CDR2 sequences are LGHNA and YNFKEQ. There are 14 residues in the CDR3. The CDR3 loop is CASSQLGLEGEQYF. The CDR3 DNA reads TGTGCCAGCAGCCAATTGGGGCTAGAAGGCGAGCAGTACTTC.

The chain links TRBV12-3 or TRBV12-4 to TRBJ2-7; D gene unclear. This CDR3 spans 15 amino acids. Trimming took 0 bases from V and 3 from J, leaving 12 bases between them. The CDR3 here is CASSLALPGYYEQYF. DNA for the CDR3: TGTGCCAGCAGTTTAGCCCTCCCAGGTTACTACGAGCAGTACTTC.

This clonotype was observed a handful of times. The gene calls are TRBV20-1 and TRBJ1-2; no definite D call. The CDR3 totals 12 residues. The germline CDR1 and CDR2 sequences are DFQATT and SNEGSKA (reference sequence). The V gene lost 4 bases and the J gene lost 4 bases, with 10 bases spanning the gap. This chain's CDR3 is CSATPLSYGYTF. The DNA for the CDR3 is TGCAGTGCTACCCCCCTCAGCTATGGCTACACCTTC.

This clonotype showed up just a few times. The rearrangement joins TRBV24-1 to TRBJ2-1; 10 bases are shared with TRBD2. Germline V gene data show CDR1 as KGHDR and CDR2 as SFDVKD. The CDR3 spans 16 residues. The V gene end was trimmed by 5 bases and the J gene end by 3 bases; junction bases not matched to a gene: 6. The DNA of the CDR3 is TGTGCCACCAGTGGGCTAGCGGGGGCGGGCTACAATGAGCAGTTCTTC. Protein sequence: CATSGLAGAGYNEQFF.

The chain is built from TRBV19 and TRBJ2-2, with TRBD2 matching over 10 bases. The CDR3 is made up of 13 amino acids. The junction had 2 bases not matched to a gene; V was cut back by 7 bases and J by 6 bases. Germline lookup yields CDR1 LNHDA and CDR2 SQIVND (reference sequence). CDR3 region: CASTLAGAGELFF. CDR3 sequence (DNA): TGTGCCAGTACGCTAGCGGGAGCCGGGGAGCTGTTTTTT.

This chain joins TRBV7-2 and TRBJ2-7, with D tentatively TRBD2 (6 bases). Looked up from germline, CDR1 is SGHTA and CDR2 is FQGNSA. Trimming pared 3 bases from V and 6 bases from J, leaving 15 bases between. The CDR3 is 14 amino acids. CDR3 in amino acids: CASSFGRDPTEQYF. CDR3 bases: TGTGCCAGCAGCTTCGGGCGGGATCCGACCGAGCAGTACTTC.